This T cell receptor (beta chain) was sequenced for a study of T-cell reconstitution after alpha-beta-depleted transplantation in children. Whole-study findings and limits: Some patients showed high day-60 TCRbeta diversity, which derived from surviving recipient T cells and thymic progenitors. At one year after transplant, newly produced T cells mostly accounted for T-cell counts and diversity. The origin of alpha-beta T cells about two months after transplant was reportedly several hundred expanded graft clones.

This clonotype showed up just a few times. As yet, its antigen is unknown. Unique molecular identifiers were incorporated into the prepared TCRbeta library. One entry per CDR3 protein results from TCRdb running MiXCR on the PCR reads. Counted here are approximately 630,000 distinct CDR3 sequences, about 12% occurring once; the ten biggest clones make up roughly 0.84%. Germline CDR1 is SNHLY and CDR2 is FYNNEI. The CDR3 totals 15 residues. V was cut by 7 bases and J by 0 bases, with 13 bases left in between. J is TRBJ2-1 and V is TRBV2, with D unresolved. The clonotype was recovered from a girl aged 2 to 9 with congenital amegakaryocytic thrombocytopenia, due to receive a stem cell transplant. This material consisted of PBMCs, taken before TCRalphabeta/CD19-depleted stem cell transplant. CDR3 nucleotides: TGTGCCAGCATAGTGGCAGCAAGCTCCTACAATGAGCAGTTCTTC. Protein: CASIVAASSYNEQFF.